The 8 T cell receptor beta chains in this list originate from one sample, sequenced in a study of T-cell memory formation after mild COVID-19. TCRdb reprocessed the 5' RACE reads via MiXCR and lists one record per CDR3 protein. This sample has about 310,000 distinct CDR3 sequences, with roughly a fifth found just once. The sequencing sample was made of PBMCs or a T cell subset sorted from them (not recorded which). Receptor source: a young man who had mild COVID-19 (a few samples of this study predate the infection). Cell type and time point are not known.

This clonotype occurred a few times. CDR3 nucleotides: TGTGCCACCAATAGGGGGGGAGGCAACGAGCAGTACTTC. Amino acids: CATNRGGGNEQYF. The chain combines TRBV5-5 with TRBJ2-7, with D possibly TRBD2 on 7 matching bases. CDR3 length equals 13 residues. The germline V and J ends were trimmed by 9 bases and 5 bases, with 18 bases remaining between them. Germline assignment: CDR1 SGHKS and CDR2 YYEKEE (reference sequence).

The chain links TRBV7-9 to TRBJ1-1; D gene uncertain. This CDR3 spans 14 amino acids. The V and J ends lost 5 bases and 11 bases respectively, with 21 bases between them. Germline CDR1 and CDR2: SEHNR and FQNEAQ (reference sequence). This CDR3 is CASSRAASGPAAFF. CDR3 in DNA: TGTGCCAGCAGCCGAGCGGCGAGTGGGCCGGCGGCTTTCTTT.

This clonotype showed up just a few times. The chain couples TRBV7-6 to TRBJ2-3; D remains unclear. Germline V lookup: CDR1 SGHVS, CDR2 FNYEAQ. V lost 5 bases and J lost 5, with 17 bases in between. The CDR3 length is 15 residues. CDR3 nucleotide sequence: TGTGCCAGCAGCACGCTAGGCCCCCTTGTAGATACGCAGTATTTT. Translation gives CASSTLGPLVDTQYF.

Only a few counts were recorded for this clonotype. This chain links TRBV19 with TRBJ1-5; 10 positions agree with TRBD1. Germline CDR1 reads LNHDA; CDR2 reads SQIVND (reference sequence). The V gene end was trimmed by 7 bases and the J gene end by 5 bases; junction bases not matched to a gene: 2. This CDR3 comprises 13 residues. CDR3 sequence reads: CASKGTGDQPQHF. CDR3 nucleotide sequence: TGTGCCAGTAAGGGGACAGGGGATCAGCCCCAGCATTTT.

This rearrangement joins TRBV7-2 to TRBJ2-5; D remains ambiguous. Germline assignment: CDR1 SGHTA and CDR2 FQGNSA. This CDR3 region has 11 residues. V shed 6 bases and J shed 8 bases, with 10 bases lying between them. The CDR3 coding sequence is TGTGCCAGCAGAAGCGACCTTACCCAGTACTTC. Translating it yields CASRSDLTQYF.

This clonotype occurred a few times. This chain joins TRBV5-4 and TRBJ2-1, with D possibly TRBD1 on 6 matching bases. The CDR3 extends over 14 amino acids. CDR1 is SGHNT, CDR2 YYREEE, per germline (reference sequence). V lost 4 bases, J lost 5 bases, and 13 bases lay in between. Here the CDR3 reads CASSPTRDNNEQFF. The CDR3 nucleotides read TGTGCCAGCAGCCCCACCCGGGACAACAATGAGCAGTTCTTC.

CDR3 sequence (DNA): TGTGCCAGCAGGCAGAACAGGCTTCGGGCTTTCTTT. As protein: CASRQNRLRAFF. The chain has TRBV12-3 or TRBV12-4 and TRBJ1-1; a possible D gene is TRBD1 (5 bases). V lost 6 bases, J lost 11 bases, and 16 bases lay in between. The CDR3 is made up of 12 amino acids.

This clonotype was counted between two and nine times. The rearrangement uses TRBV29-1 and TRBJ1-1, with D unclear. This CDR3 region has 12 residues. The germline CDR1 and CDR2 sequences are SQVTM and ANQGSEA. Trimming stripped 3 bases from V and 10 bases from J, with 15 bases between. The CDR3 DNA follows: TGCAGCGTTGATCGGCAGTTTTTGGGAGCTTTCTTT. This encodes CSVDRQFLGAFF.